This is a list of T cell receptor beta chains from one sample in a study of blood T cell repertoires in COVID-19. TCRdb's table, derived via immunoSEQ multiplex PCR, lists solely in-frame clones and lacks some. This table has roughly 220,000 clones, roughly 84% appearing once. What was sequenced was peripheral blood. These receptors were obtained from a young woman who had recovered from COVID-19. The CDR3 runs from the conserved cysteine through the conserved F or W. The D gene is left open where the match is weak. The size of a clone is reported for some rows only, either as once, few or many, or as a class for expanded clones.

abundance,j_gene,d_gene,v_gene,CDR3aa,CDR3nt
.,TRBJ2-1,TRBD2,TRBV7-2,CASSSQTSEGFNEQFF,TGTGCCAGCAGCTCTCAGACTAGCGAGGGATTCAATGAGCAGTTCTTC
.,TRBJ2-2,.,TRBV15,CATSRDSSLVGTGELFF,TGTGCCACCAGCAGAGATAGTAGTCTAGTCGGGACCGGGGAGCTGTTTTTT
.,TRBJ1-1,.,TRBV9,CASSVAVQDGAEAFF,TGTGCCAGCAGCGTAGCTGTGCAGGACGGGGCTGAAGCTTTCTTT
.,TRBJ2-3,.,TRBV6-5,CASRDTGTPSDTQYF,TGTGCCAGCAGGGACACCGGGACACCGTCAGATACGCAGTATTTT
.,TRBJ2-2,.,TRBV25-1,CASRGPSGGELFF,TGTGCCAGCAGGGGTCCCTCGGGCGGGGAGCTGTTTTTT
.,TRBJ2-5,TRBD2,TRBV28,CASSLRAGLAEQETQYF,TGTGCCAGCAGTTTGAGGGCGGGACTAGCGGAGCAAGAGACCCAGTACTTC
.,TRBJ2-2,TRBD1,TRBV6-6,CASLDRGQTGELFF,TGTGCCAGCCTCGACAGGGGGCAAACCGGGGAGCTGTTTTTT
.,TRBJ2-3,TRBD1,TRBV11-2,CASSLGPTGQGGDGDTQYF,TGTGCCAGCAGCTTAGGGCCAACCGGACAGGGAGGAGATGGAGATACGCAGTATTTT
.,TRBJ2-7,TRBD1,TRBV30,CAWTVTGGAEQYF,TGTGCCTGGACCGTGACAGGGGGCGCCGAGCAGTACTTC
.,TRBJ1-5,TRBD1,TRBV28,CASSYGTGGQPQHF,TGTGCCAGCAGCTATGGGACAGGGGGTCAGCCCCAGCATTTT
.,TRBJ2-7,.,TRBV6-5,CASSYVRTTYYEQYF,TGTGCCAGCAGTTACGTGCGGACTACTTACTACGAGCAGTACTTC
.,TRBJ1-3,.,TRBV30,CAWSRAGHVAGNTIYF,TGTGCCTGGAGTAGGGCAGGGCATGTGGCTGGAAACACCATATATTTT
.,TRBJ2-1,TRBD2,TRBV4-1,CASSLQLAGAGWNEQFF,TGCGCCAGCAGCCTTCAACTAGCGGGAGCTGGGTGGAATGAGCAGTTCTTC
.,TRBJ2-1,.,TRBV9,CASSLASNEQFF,TGTGCCAGCAGCCTCGCGTCCAATGAGCAGTTCTTC
.,TRBJ2-2,.,TRBV7-6,CASSLSSGFGELFF,TGTGCCAGCAGCTTATCGTCAGGGTTCGGGGAGCTGTTTTTT
.,TRBJ2-7,.,TRBV20-1,CSAHYEQYF,TGCAGTGCTCACTACGAGCAGTACTTC
.,TRBJ2-3,TRBD2,TRBV5-4,CASSLVGRDTDTQYF,TGTGCCAGCAGCTTGGTCGGGAGGGACACAGATACGCAGTATTTT
.,TRBJ2-1,.,TRBV7-9,CASSLGGTSYNEQFF,TGTGCCAGCAGCTTAGGGGGGACTTCCTACAATGAGCAGTTCTTC
.,TRBJ1-4,.,TRBV18,CASSPNPEGLVGGRREKLFF,TGTGCCAGCTCACCCAATCCAGAGGGATTAGTCGGGGGGCGACGTGAAAAACTGTTTTTT
.,TRBJ2-2,.,TRBV7-3,CASSSQDTGELFF,TGTGCCAGCAGCTCCCAGGACACCGGGGAGCTGTTTTTT
.,TRBJ1-4,.,TRBV6-5,CASGGWGETNEKLFF,TGTGCCAGTGGGGGTTGGGGGGAGACTAATGAAAAACTGTTTTTT
.,TRBJ1-4,.,TRBV19,CASVGRGKLFF,TGTGCCAGTGTCGGACGGGGAAAACTGTTTTTT
.,TRBJ1-1,.,TRBV9,CASSDPTVGTGEAFF,TGTGCCAGCAGCGACCCCACGGTAGGGACTGGTGAAGCTTTCTTT
.,TRBJ2-2,.,TRBV7-2,CASSLFPTPYTGELFF,TGTGCCAGCAGCTTATTCCCCACACCATACACCGGGGAGCTGTTTTTT
once,TRBJ1-6,TRBD1,TRBV6-5,CASSYGGQGLRSPLHF,TGTGCCAGCAGTTACGGGGGACAGGGGTTAAGATCACCCCTCCACTTT
.,TRBJ2-1,TRBD2,TRBV10-3,CATQTREGHSYNEQFF,TGTGCCACTCAAACGCGGGAGGGCCACTCCTACAATGAGCAGTTCTTC
.,TRBJ2-7,.,TRBV15,CATSRGAGDYEQYF,TGTGCCACCAGCAGAGGGGCAGGGGACTACGAGCAGTACTTC
once,TRBJ2-1,TRBD2,TRBV7-2,CASSFLAEPYNEQFF,TGTGCCAGCAGCTTTCTAGCGGAGCCATACAATGAGCAGTTCTTC
.,TRBJ2-7,.,TRBV18,CASSPVPYEQYF,TGTGCCAGCTCCCCTGTTCCCTACGAGCAGTACTTC
.,TRBJ2-5,TRBD2,TRBV28,CASSFSGGQETQYF,TGTGCCAGCAGTTTTAGCGGGGGCCAAGAGACCCAGTACTTC
.,TRBJ2-3,.,TRBV30,CAWSVSSTDTQYF,TGTGCCTGGAGTGTATCTAGCACAGATACGCAGTATTTT
.,TRBJ2-5,TRBD1,TRBV11-3,CASSPGTGVGGPQYF,TGTGCCAGCAGCCCGGGGACAGGGGTCGGAGGGCCCCAGTACTTC
.,TRBJ2-5,TRBD2,TRBV5-5,CASSLGTRGGATQYF,TGTGCCAGCAGCTTGGGGACTAGAGGTGGGGCGACCCAGTACTTC
.,TRBJ2-1,.,TRBV11-2,CASSLEGRREHEQFF,TGTGCCAGCAGCTTAGAAGGACGGCGGGAACATGAGCAGTTCTTC
once,TRBJ2-5,.,TRBV19,CASSMDWRETQYF,TGTGCCAGTAGTATGGACTGGAGAGAGACCCAGTACTTC
.,TRBJ2-2,TRBD1,TRBV5-1,CASSSQGANTGELFF,TGCGCCAGCAGCTCACAGGGGGCGAACACCGGGGAGCTGTTTTTT
.,TRBJ1-1,TRBD1,TRBV18,CASSQGADTEAFF,TGTGCCAGCAGCCAGGGGGCGGATACTGAAGCTTTCTTT
.,TRBJ2-1,.,TRBV5-4,CASSLGKWASYNEQFF,TGTGCCAGCAGCTTGGGAAAATGGGCTTCGTACAATGAGCAGTTCTTC
many,TRBJ2-3,TRBD2,TRBV28,CASSSPPGLVDTQYF,TGTGCCAGCAGTTCCCCTCCGGGACTAGTAGATACGCAGTATTTT
.,TRBJ2-5,TRBD1,TRBV12-5,CASGGQGETQYF,TGTGCTAGTGGAGGACAGGGGGAGACCCAGTACTTC
.,TRBJ2-1,TRBD1,TRBV28,CASSPGQAHYNEQFF,TGTGCCAGCAGTCCCGGACAGGCCCACTACAATGAGCAGTTCTTC
.,TRBJ2-3,.,TRBV5-1,CASSSGNPGQLLGGTQYF,TGCGCCAGCAGCTCCGGTAATCCGGGACAGCTCTTGGGAGGTACGCAGTATTTT
.,TRBJ1-3,TRBD1,TRBV6-1,CASSDIQGYGNTIYF,TGTGCCAGCAGTGATATACAGGGGTATGGAAACACCATATATTTT
.,TRBJ2-1,TRBD2,TRBV7-9,CASSLEGGLAGVLYNEQFF,TGTGCCAGCAGCTTAGAGGGGGGACTAGCGGGAGTCCTATACAATGAGCAGTTCTTC
once,TRBJ1-2,TRBD1,TRBV7-3,CASSHQGVEDVGYTF,TGTGCCAGCAGTCACCAGGGGGTAGAGGATGTCGGCTACACCTTC
.,TRBJ2-5,TRBD1,TRBV2,CASSAVTGEETQYF,TGTGCCAGCAGTGCAGTGACAGGGGAAGAGACCCAGTACTTC
.,TRBJ2-1,TRBD1,TRBV27,CASSLAEGQMNEQFF,TGTGCCAGCAGTCTCGCCGAGGGACAGATGAATGAGCAGTTCTTC